Listed below are T cell receptor beta chains from one sample, sequenced in a study of T cell clones after liver transplantation. Assay: immunoSEQ multiplex PCR; the TCRdb copy retains only in-frame clones and omits some. The sample has around 120,000 clones, over 75% seen once. Sample: CD4+ T cells from blood, taken 12 months after liver transplant. Source of these receptors: a human patient who received a liver transplant. Among the T cells, some may be from the graft donor. Both conserved end residues are part of each CDR3. Fields, in order: V gene, J gene, D gene, clone size, CDR3 protein, CDR3 DNA. D genes are given only for firm matches. For some rows the clone size is stated as once, few or many, or as a class when expanded; others skip it.

>TRBV6-1|TRBJ2-7|NA|NA
CASSVGDGTYEQYF
TGTGCCAGCAGTGTAGGAGACGGTACCTACGAGCAGTACTTC
>TRBV19|TRBJ2-5|TRBD2|NA
CASSILAGVETQYF
TGTGCCAGTAGTATTCTAGCGGGAGTGGAGACCCAGTACTTC
>TRBV7-3|TRBJ2-2|NA|NA
CASSPQGLDTGELFF
TGTGCCAGCAGCCCCCAGGGGCTCGACACCGGGGAGCTGTTTTTT
>TRBV5-1|TRBJ1-1|NA|NA
CASKGVNTEAFF
TGCGCCAGCAAAGGGGTTAACACTGAAGCTTTCTTT
>TRBV7-9|TRBJ2-7|NA|NA
CASSLGVGGDYEQYF
TGTGCCAGCAGCCTAGGGGTGGGTGGGGACTACGAGCAGTACTTC
>TRBV6-6|TRBJ1-1|NA|NA
CASRVSRITEAFF
TGTGCCAGCCGAGTTAGTCGGATCACCGAAGCTTTCTTT
>TRBV10-1|TRBJ2-1|NA|NA
CASSTGYNEQFF
TGCGCCAGCAGTACGGGGTACAATGAGCAGTTCTTC
>TRBV11-2|TRBJ1-3|NA|NA
CASSLERAGNTIYF
TGTGCCAGCAGCTTAGAGCGAGCTGGAAACACCATATATTTT
>TRBV7-9|TRBJ2-3|TRBD2|once
CASSQAGDWTDTQYF
TGTGCCAGCAGCCAAGCGGGAGATTGGACAGATACGCAGTATTTT
>TRBV7-9|TRBJ2-1|NA|NA
CASSGPGYEQFF
TGTGCCAGCAGCGGACCGGGATATGAGCAGTTCTTC
>TRBV6-5|TRBJ1-3|NA|NA
CASRLSNSGNTIYF
TGTGCCAGCAGGTTGTCCAACTCTGGAAACACCATATATTTT
>TRBV7-2|TRBJ2-1|NA|NA
CASSSRAGPNNEQFF
TGTGCCAGCAGCTCACGGGCGGGCCCTAACAATGAGCAGTTCTTC
>TRBV21-1|TRBJ1-4|NA|NA
CASSKTKTGTGLNEKLFF
TGTGCCAGCAGCAAGACAAAGACGGGGACAGGCCTTAATGAAAAACTGTTTTTT
>TRBV5-1|TRBJ1-5|NA|NA
CASSLGTSSNQPQHF
TGCGCCAGCAGCTTGGGCACCTCTAGCAATCAGCCCCAGCATTTT
>TRBV30|TRBJ2-4|TRBD2|NA
CAWSGLAVNIQYF
TGTGCCTGGTCGGGGCTAGCGGTAAACATTCAGTACTTC
>TRBV7-2|TRBJ1-3|NA|NA
CASSPDSGRGNTIYF
TGTGCCAGCAGCCCGGACAGCGGACGGGGAAACACCATATATTTT
>TRBV15|TRBJ2-1|TRBD1|NA
CATSRDFPGQGVHNEQFF
TGTGCCACCAGCAGAGATTTCCCCGGACAGGGGGTCCACAATGAGCAGTTCTTC
>TRBV2|TRBJ2-3|NA|once
CASSPGPDTQYF
TGTGCCAGCAGTCCGGGGCCAGATACGCAGTATTTT
>TRBV5-1|TRBJ2-1|NA|NA
CASSLAGPYNEQFF
TGCGCCAGCAGCTTGGCCGGACCCTACAATGAGCAGTTCTTC
>TRBV7-9|TRBJ1-1|TRBD1|NA
CASSSSGQGTEAFF
TGTGCCAGCAGCTCCTCAGGACAGGGCACTGAAGCTTTCTTT
>TRBV5-1|TRBJ2-7|TRBD1|NA
CASRLMTGGVYEQYF
TGCGCCAGCAGGCTCATGACAGGGGGAGTCTACGAGCAGTACTTC
>TRBV30|TRBJ1-1|NA|NA
CAWILRTGGGNTEAFF
TGTGCCTGGATCCTCAGGACCGGTGGAGGGAACACTGAAGCTTTCTTT
>TRBV14|TRBJ2-3|TRBD2|NA
CASSLPFASGSTDTQYF
TGTGCCAGCAGCCTTCCATTCGCTAGCGGGAGCACAGATACGCAGTATTTT
>TRBV5-1|TRBJ1-4|TRBD1|NA
CASSFIPTGENEKLFF
TGCGCCAGCAGCTTCATCCCCACAGGGGAAAATGAAAAACTGTTTTTT
>TRBV28|TRBJ2-1|TRBD2|NA
CASRGGGSYNEQFF
TGTGCCAGCCGTGGCGGGGGGTCCTACAATGAGCAGTTCTTC
>TRBV11-3|TRBJ2-7|NA|NA
CASSYSYEQYF
TGTGCCAGCAGCTATTCCTACGAGCAGTACTTC
>TRBV18|TRBJ1-4|NA|once
CASSPPRHEGEKLFF
TGTGCCAGCTCACCACCCCGCCACGAAGGGGAAAAACTGTTTTTT
>TRBV27|TRBJ2-7|NA|NA
CASSLRIGRVVSEQYF
TGTGCCAGCAGTTTAAGAATTGGCAGGGTAGTTAGCGAGCAGTACTTC
>TRBV29-1|TRBJ1-1|TRBD1|NA
CSLLGTGGSEAFF
TGCAGCCTACTCGGAACAGGGGGATCTGAAGCTTTCTTT
>TRBV29-1|TRBJ2-3|TRBD1|NA
CSFWTGSTDTQYF
TGCAGCTTCTGGACAGGGAGCACAGATACGCAGTATTTT
>TRBV18|TRBJ2-2|NA|NA
CASSPGQGYTGELFF
TGTGCCAGCTCACCGGGGCAGGGTTACACCGGGGAGCTGTTTTTT
>TRBV12-5|TRBJ1-1|TRBD1|NA
CASGDRGGTEAFF
TGTGCTAGTGGCGACAGGGGGGGAACTGAAGCTTTCTTT
>TRBV11-3|TRBJ2-3|TRBD2|once
CASSLETSVADTQYF
TGTGCCAGCAGCTTAGAGACTAGCGTGGCAGATACGCAGTATTTT
>TRBV7-3|TRBJ2-2|TRBD1|NA
CASSRTGQGSRGELFF
TGTGCCAGCAGCCGAACCGGACAGGGCTCTAGGGGGGAGCTGTTTTTT
>TRBV11-2|TRBJ2-3|TRBD2|NA
CASSPGLVADTQYF
TGTGCCAGCAGCCCGGGACTAGTAGCAGATACGCAGTATTTT
>TRBV5-1|TRBJ2-1|TRBD2|once
CASSPGTSGRANEQFF
TGCGCCAGCAGCCCTGGGACTAGCGGGAGGGCGAATGAGCAGTTCTTC
>TRBV28|TRBJ1-2|NA|NA
CASSNRPGDGYTF
TGTGCCAGCAGTAATCGACCGGGTGATGGCTACACCTTC
>TRBV19|TRBJ2-3|TRBD2|NA
CASSETGGSGSSTDTQYF
TGTGCCAGTAGTGAAACGGGAGGGAGCGGTTCTAGCACAGATACGCAGTATTTT
>TRBV28|TRBJ1-4|TRBD1|NA
CACRDDRGGYNEKLFF
TGTGCCTGCCGTGACGACAGGGGGGGATATAATGAAAAACTGTTTTTT
>TRBV19|TRBJ1-3|NA|NA
CASSISVAGSGNTIYF
TGTGCCAGTAGTATTTCGGTTGCCGGCTCTGGAAACACCATATATTTT
>TRBV19|TRBJ2-1|NA|NA
CASRSSDYSSYNEQFF
TGTGCCAGTAGGTCATCCGACTACAGCTCCTACAATGAGCAGTTCTTC
>TRBV9|TRBJ1-3|NA|NA
CASSVGVNSGNTIYF
TGTGCCAGCAGCGTAGGGGTCAACTCGGGAAACACCATATATTTT
>TRBV18|TRBJ1-1|TRBD1|NA
CASSRQGPDTEAFF
TGTGCCAGCTCGCGACAGGGACCCGACACTGAAGCTTTCTTT
>TRBV5-5|TRBJ1-5|TRBD1|once
CASSHSTGEGQPQHF
TGTGCCAGCAGCCACTCGACAGGGGAGGGTCAGCCCCAGCATTTT
>TRBV5-1|TRBJ2-7|TRBD1|NA
CASSLEMTGLNEQYF
TGCGCCAGCAGCTTGGAAATGACAGGGCTTAACGAGCAGTACTTC
>TRBV28|TRBJ1-4|NA|NA
CASSSNREKLFF
TGTGCCAGCAGTTCAAACAGGGAAAAACTGTTTTTT